This T cell receptor (beta chain) emerged from a study of blood T cell repertoires in COVID-19. Study context: Specimens from acute and convalescent COVID-19 originated in the United States, Italy and Spain.

Per the original methods: For nucleated cells, counts were estimated from reference gene primer amplification. Libraries were prepared by immunoSEQ multiplex PCR; TCRdb keeps only in-frame clonotypes and omits some of them. V and J calls and clone size follow that table, whereas D and trimming were derived from the DNA. The table includes a few hundred thousand clones, roughly 90% detected once. The receptor comes from a woman in her fifties or sixties with COVID-19, enrolled during active disease. The source material was peripheral blood.

CDR3 bases: TGCGCCAGCAGCCAAGATTACGGACAGAGAAATGAAAAACTGTTTTTT. It translates to CASSQDYGQRNEKLFF. V usage is TRBV4-3 and J usage is TRBJ1-4; D possibly corresponds to TRBD1 (6 bases). Trimming took 0 bases from V and 5 from J, leaving 13 bases between them. The CDR3 has 16 amino acids. CDR1 is LGHNA, CDR2 YSLEER, per germline.